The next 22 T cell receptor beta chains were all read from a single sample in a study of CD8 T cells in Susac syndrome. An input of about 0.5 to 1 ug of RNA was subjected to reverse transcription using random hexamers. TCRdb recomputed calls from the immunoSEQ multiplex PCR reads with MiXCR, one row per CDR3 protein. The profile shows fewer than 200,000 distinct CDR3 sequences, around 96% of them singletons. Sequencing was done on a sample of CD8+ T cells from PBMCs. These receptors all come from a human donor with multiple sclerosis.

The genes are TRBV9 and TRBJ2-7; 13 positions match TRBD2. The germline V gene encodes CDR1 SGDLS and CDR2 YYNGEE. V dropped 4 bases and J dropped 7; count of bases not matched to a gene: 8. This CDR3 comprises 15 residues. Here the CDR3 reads CASSPGLAGVFEQYF. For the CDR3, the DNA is TGTGCCAGCAGCCCCGGACTAGCGGGAGTTTTTGAGCAGTACTTC.

CDR3 sequence reads: CASSRPPSNQPQHF. CDR3 coding DNA: TGTGCCAGCAGTCGCCCCCCTAGCAATCAGCCCCAGCATTTT. The chain uses TRBV28 and TRBJ1-5; D not resolved. From germline, CDR1 is MDHEN and CDR2 SYDVKM. V shed 5 bases and J shed 0 bases, with 8 bases lying between them. There are 14 residues in the CDR3.

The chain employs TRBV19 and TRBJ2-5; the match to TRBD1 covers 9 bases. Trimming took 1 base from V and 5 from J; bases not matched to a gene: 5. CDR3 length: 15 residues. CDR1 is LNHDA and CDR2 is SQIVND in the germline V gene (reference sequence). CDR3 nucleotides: TGTGCCAGTAGTATAGGGACAGGGGCGGAGGAGACCCAGTACTTC. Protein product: CASSIGTGAEETQYF. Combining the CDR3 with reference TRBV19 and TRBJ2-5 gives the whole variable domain DGGITQSPKYLFRKEGQNVTLSCEQNLNHDAMYWYRQDPGQGLRLIYYSQIVNDFQKGDIAEGYSVSREKKESFPLTVTSAQKNPTAFYLCASSIGTGAEETQYFGPGTRLLVL.

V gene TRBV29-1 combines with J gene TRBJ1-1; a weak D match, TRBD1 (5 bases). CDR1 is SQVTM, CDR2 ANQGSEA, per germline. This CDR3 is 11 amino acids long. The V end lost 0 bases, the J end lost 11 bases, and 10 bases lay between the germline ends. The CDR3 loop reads CSVEEGVWAFF. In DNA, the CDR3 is TGCAGCGTTGAAGAGGGGGTGTGGGCTTTCTTT. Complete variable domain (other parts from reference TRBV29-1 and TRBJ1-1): SAVISQKPSRDICQRGTSLTIQCQVDSQVTMMFWYRQQPGQSLTLIATANQGSEATYESGFVIDKFPISRPNLTFSTLTVSNMSPEDSSIYLCSVEEGVWAFFGQGTRLTVV.

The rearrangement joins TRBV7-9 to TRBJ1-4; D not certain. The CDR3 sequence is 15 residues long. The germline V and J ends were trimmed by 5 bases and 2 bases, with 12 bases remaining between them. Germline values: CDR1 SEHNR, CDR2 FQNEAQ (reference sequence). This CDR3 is CASSRPVGTNEKLFF. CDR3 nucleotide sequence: TGTGCCAGCAGCCGCCCCGTGGGGACTAATGAAAAACTGTTTTTT.

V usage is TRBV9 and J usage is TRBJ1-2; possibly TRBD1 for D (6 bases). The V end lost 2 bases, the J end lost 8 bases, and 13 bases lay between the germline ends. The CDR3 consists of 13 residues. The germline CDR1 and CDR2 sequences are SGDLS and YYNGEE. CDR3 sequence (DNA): TGTGCCAGCAGCGTGGGGGCTCAGGGAGGCTACACCTTC. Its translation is CASSVGAQGGYTF.

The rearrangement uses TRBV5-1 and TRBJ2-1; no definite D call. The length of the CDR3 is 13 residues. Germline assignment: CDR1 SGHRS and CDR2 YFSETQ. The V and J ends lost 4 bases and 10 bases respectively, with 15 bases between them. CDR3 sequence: CASSARLDSEQFF. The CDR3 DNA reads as TGCGCCAGCAGCGCGAGACTCGATTCCGAGCAGTTCTTC.

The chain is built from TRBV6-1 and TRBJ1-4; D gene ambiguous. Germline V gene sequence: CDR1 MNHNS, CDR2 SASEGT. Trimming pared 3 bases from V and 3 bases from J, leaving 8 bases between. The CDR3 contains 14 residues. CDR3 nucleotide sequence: TGTGCCAGCAGTGAGGTCAGCCCTAATGAAAAACTGTTTTTT. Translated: CASSEVSPNEKLFF.

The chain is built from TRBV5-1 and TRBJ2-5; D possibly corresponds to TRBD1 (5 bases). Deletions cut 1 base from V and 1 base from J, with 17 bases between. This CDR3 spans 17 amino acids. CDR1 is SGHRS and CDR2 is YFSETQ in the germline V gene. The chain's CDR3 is CASSLTGNRLVQETQYF. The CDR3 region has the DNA TGCGCCAGCAGCTTGACGGGTAACAGGCTTGTCCAAGAGACCCAGTACTTC.

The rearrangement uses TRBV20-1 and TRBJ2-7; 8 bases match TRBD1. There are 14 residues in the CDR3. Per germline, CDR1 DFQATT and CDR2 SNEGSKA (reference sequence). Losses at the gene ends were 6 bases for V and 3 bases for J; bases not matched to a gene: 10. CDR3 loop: CSAKSRDRLYEQYF. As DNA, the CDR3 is TGCAGTGCAAAATCCCGGGACAGGCTCTACGAGCAGTACTTC.

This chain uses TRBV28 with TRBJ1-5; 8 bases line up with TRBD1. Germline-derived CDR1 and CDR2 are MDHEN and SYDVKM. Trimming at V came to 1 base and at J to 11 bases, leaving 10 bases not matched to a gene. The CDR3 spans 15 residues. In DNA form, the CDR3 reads TGTGCCAGCAGTTTATTTACAGGGGGTGGGTGCGCCCAGCATTTT. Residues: CASSLFTGGGCAQHF.

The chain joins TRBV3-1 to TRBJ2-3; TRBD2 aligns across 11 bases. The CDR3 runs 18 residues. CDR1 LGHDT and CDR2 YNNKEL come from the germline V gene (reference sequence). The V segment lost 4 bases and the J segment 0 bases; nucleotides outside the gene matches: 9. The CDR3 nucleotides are TGTGCCAGCAGCCCCAGACTAGCGGGAACCACTAGCACAGATACGCAGTATTTT. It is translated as CASSPRLAGTTSTDTQYF.

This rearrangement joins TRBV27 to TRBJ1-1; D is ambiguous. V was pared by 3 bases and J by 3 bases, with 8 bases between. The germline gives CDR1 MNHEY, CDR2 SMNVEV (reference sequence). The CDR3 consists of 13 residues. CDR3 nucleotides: TGTGCCAGCAGTTTGGGAAGGTACACTGAAGCTTTCTTT. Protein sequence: CASSLGRYTEAFF.

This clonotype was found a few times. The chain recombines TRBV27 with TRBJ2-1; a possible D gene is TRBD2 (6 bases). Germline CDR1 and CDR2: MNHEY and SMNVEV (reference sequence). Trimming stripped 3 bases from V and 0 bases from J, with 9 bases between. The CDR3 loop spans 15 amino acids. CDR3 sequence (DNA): TGTGCCAGCAGTTTGGCGGGGAGCTCCTACAATGAGCAGTTCTTC. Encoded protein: CASSLAGSSYNEQFF.

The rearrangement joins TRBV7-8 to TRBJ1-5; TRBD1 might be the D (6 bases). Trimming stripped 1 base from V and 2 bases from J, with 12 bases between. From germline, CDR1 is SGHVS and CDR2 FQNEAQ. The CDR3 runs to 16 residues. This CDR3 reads CASSLGGGGRNQPQHF. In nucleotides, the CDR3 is TGTGCCAGCAGCTTAGGGGGCGGGGGGCGCAATCAGCCCCAGCATTTT.

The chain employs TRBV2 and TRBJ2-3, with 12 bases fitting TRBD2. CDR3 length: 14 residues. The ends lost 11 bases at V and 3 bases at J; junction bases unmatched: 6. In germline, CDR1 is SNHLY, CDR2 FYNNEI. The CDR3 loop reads CAAPTSGRTDTQYF. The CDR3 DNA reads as TGTGCCGCCCCGACTAGCGGGAGAACAGATACGCAGTATTTT.

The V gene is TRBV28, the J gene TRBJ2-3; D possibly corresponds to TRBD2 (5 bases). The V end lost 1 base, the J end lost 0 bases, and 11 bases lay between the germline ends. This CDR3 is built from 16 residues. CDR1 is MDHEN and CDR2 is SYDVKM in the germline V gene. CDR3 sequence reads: CASSLLGSPSTDTQYF. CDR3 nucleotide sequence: TGTGCCAGCAGTTTATTGGGGAGTCCTAGCACAGATACGCAGTATTTT.

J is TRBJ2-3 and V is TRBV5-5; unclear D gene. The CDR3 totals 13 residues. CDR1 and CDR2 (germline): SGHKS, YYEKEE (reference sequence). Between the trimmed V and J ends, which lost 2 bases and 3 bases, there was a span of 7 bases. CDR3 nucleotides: TGTGCCAGCAGCTTACCCGGGACAGATACGCAGTATTTT. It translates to CASSLPGTDTQYF.

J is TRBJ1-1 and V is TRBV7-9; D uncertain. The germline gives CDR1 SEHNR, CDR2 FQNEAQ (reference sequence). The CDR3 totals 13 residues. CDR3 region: CAEDPGDLTEAFF. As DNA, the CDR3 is TGTGCAGAGGATCCGGGAGATCTCACTGAAGCTTTCTTT.

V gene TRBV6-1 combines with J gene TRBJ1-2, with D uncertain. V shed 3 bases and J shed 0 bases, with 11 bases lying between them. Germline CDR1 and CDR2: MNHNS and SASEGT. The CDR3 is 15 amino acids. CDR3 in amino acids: CASSDGPGSNYGYTF. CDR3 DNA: TGTGCCAGCAGTGATGGTCCAGGTTCTAACTATGGCTACACCTTC.

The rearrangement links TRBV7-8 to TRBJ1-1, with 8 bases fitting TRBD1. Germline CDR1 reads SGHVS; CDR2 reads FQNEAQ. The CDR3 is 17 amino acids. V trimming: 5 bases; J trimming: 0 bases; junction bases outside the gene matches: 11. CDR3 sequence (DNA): TGTGCCAGCAGCCCTACCCAACAGGGGGACCTGAACACTGAAGCTTTCTTT. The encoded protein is CASSPTQQGDLNTEAFF.

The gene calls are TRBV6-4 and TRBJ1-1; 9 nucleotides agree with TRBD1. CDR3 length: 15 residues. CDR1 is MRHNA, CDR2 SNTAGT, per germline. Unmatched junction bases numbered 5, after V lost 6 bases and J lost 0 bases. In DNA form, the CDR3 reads TGTGCCAGCAGAGAGACAGGGGGGATGAACACTGAAGCTTTCTTT. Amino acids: CASRETGGMNTEAFF.